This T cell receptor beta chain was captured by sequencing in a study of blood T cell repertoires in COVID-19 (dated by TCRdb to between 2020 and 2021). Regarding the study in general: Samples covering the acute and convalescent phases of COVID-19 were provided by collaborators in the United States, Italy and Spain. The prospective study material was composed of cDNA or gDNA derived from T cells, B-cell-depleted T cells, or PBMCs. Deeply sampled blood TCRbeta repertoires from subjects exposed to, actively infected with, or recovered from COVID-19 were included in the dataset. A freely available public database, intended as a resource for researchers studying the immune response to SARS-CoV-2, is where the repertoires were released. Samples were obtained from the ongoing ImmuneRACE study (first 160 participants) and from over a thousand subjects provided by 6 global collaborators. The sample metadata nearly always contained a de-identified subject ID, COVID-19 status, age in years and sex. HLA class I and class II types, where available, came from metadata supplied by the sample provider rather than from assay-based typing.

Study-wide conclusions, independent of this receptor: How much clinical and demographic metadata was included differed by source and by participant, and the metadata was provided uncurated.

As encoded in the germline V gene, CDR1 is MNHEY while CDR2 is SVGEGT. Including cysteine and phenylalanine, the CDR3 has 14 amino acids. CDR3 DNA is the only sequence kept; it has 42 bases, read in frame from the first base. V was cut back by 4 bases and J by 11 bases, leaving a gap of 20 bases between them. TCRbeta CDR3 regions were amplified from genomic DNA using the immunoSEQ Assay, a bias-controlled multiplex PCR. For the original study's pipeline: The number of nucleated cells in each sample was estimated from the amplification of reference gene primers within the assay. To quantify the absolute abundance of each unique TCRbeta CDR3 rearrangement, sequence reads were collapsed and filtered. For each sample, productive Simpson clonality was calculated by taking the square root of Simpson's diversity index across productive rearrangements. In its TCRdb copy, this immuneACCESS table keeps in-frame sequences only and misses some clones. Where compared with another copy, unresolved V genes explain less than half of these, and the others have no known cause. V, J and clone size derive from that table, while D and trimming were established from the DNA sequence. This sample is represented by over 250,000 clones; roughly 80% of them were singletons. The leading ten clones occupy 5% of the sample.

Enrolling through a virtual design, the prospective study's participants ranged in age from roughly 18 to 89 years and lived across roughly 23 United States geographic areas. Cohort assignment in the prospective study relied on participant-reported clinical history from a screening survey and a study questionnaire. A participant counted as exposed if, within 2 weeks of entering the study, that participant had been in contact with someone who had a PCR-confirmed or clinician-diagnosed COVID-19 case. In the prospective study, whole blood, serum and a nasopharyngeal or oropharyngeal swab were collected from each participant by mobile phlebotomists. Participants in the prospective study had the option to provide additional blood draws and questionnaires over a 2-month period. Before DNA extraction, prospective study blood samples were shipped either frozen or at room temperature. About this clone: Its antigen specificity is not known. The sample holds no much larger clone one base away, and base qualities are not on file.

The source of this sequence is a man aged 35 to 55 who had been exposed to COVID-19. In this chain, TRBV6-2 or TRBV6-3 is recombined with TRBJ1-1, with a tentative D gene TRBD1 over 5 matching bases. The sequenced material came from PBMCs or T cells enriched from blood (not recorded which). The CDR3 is CASSWEGRVGYAFF. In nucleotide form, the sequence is TGTGCCAGCAGTTGGGAGGGGCGGGTTGGATACGCTTTCTTT.